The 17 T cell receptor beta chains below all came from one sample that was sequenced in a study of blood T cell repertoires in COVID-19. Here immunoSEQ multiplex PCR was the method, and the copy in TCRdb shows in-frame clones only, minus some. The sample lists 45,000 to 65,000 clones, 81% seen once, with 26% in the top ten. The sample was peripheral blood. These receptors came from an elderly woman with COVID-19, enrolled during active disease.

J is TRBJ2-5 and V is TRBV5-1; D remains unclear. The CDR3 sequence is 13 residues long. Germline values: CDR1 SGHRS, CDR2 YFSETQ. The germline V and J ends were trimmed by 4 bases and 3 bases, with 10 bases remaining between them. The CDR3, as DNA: TGCGCCAGCAGCCCCGACTCGGAAGAGACCCAGTACTTC. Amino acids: CASSPDSEETQYF.

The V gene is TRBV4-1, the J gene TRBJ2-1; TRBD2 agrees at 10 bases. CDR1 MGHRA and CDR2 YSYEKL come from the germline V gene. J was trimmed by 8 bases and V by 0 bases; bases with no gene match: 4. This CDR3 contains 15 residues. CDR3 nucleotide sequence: TGCGCCAGCAGCCAAGACCGGCTAGCGGGAGATGAGCAGTTCTTC. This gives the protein CASSQDRLAGDEQFF.

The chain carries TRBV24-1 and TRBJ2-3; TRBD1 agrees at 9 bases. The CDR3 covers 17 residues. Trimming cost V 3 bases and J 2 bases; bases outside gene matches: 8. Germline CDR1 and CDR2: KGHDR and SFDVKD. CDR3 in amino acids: CATSDGSGQGATDTQYF. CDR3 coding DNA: TGTGCCACCAGTGATGGATCGGGACAGGGAGCCACAGATACGCAGTATTTT.

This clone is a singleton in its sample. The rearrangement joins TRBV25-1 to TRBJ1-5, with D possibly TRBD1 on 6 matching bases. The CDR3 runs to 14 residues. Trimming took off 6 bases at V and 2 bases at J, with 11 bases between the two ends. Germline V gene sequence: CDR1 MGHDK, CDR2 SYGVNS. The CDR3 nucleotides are TGTGCCAGCAGCGAAGCAGGGGGCAATCAGCCCCAGCATTTT. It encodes CASSEAGGNQPQHF.

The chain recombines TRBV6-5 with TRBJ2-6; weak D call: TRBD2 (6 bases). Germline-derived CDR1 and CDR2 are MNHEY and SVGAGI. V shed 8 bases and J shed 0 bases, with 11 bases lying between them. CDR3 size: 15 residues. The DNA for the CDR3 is TGTGCCAGCCTGGCGGGGCGCTCTGGGGCCAACGTCCTGACTTTC. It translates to CASLAGRSGANVLTF.

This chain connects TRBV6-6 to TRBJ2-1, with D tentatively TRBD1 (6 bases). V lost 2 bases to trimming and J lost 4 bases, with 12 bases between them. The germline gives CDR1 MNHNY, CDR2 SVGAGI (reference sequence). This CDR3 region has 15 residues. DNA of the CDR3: TGTGCCAGCAGTTACACCAACGACAGGTACAATGAGCAGTTCTTC. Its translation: CASSYTNDRYNEQFF.

The CDR3 sequence: CASSLAGGALDTQYF. The CDR3 DNA sequence: TGCGCCAGCAGCTTAGCGGGAGGTGCTTTAGATACGCAGTATTTT. The chain has TRBV5-1 and TRBJ2-3; 9 bases fit TRBD2. Unmatched junction bases numbered 6, after V lost 2 bases and J lost 5 bases. The CDR3 sequence is 15 residues long. CDR1 and CDR2 (germline): SGHRS, YFSETQ.

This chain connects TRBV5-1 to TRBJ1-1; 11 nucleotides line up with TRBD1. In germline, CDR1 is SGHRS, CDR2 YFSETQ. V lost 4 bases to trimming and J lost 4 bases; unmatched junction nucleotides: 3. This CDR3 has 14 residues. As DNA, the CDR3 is TGCGCCAGCAGCACGGACAGGGGGCTCACTGAAGCTTTCTTT. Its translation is CASSTDRGLTEAFF.

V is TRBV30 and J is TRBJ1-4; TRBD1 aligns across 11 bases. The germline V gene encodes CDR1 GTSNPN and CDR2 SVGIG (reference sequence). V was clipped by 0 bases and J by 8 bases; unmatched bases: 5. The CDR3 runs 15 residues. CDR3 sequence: CAWSVPGQGEEKLFF. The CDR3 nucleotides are TGTGCCTGGAGTGTACCGGGACAGGGGGAAGAAAAACTGTTTTTT.

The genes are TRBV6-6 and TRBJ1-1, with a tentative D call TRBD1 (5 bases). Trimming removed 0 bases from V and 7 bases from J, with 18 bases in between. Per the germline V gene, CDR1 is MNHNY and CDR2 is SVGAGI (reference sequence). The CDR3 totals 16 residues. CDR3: CASSYSKAAYQGEAFF. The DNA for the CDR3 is TGTGCCAGCAGTTACTCGAAGGCCGCCTATCAGGGTGAAGCTTTCTTT.

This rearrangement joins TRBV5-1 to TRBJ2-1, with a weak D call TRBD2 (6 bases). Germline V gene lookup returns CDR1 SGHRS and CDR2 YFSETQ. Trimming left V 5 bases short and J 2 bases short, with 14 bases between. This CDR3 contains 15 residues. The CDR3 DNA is TGCGCCAGCAGTATCCGGGACTCTCCCTACAATGAGCAGTTCTTC. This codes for CASSIRDSPYNEQFF.

This chain's CDR3 is CASSLGPTEAFF. CDR3 nucleotide sequence: TGTGCCAGCTCACTGGGGCCGACTGAAGCTTTCTTT. V gene TRBV18 combines with J gene TRBJ1-1; perhaps TRBD1 as D (5 bases). Trimming took 4 bases from V and 5 from J, leaving 8 bases between them. The germline CDR1 and CDR2 sequences are KGHSH and LQKENI. The CDR3 runs 12 residues.

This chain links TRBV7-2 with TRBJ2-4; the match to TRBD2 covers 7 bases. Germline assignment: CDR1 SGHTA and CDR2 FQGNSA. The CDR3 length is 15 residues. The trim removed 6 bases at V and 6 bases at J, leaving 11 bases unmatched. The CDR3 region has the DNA TGTGCCAGCAGAGCGGGGAGGGCCCTCGGAAACATTCAGTACTTC. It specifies CASRAGRALGNIQYF. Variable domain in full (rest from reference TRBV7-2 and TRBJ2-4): GAGVSQSPSNKVTEKGKDVELRCDPISGHTALYWYRQSLGQGLEFLIYFQGNSAPDKSGLPSDRFSAERTGGSVSTLTIQRTQQEDSAVYLCASRAGRALGNIQYFGAGTRLSVL.

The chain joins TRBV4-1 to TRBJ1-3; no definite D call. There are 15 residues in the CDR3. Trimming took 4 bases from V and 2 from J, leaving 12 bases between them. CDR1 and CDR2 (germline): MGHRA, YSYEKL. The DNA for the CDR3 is TGCGCCAGCAGCCCAGGTTTTACGGCTGGAAACACCATATATTTT. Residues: CASSPGFTAGNTIYF.

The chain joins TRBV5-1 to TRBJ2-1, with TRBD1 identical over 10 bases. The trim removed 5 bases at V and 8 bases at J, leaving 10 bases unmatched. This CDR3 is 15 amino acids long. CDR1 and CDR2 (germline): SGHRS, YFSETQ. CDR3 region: CASRKWTGGEDEQFF. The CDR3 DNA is TGCGCCAGCAGAAAGTGGACAGGGGGGGAGGATGAGCAGTTCTTC.

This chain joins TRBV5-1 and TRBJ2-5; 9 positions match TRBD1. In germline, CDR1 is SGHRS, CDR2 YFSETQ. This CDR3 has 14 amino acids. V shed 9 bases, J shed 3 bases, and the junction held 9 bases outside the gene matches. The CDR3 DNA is TGCGCCACCACCCCCGGGACAGGGAAAGAGACCCAGTACTTC. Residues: CATTPGTGKETQYF.

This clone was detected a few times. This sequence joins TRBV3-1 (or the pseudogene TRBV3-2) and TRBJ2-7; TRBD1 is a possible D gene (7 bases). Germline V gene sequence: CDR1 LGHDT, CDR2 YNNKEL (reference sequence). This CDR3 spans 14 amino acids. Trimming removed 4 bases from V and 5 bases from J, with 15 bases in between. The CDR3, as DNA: TGTGCCAGCAGCCTTAGACTAGGGGGCGACGAGCAGTACTTC. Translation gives CASSLRLGGDEQYF.